This is a list of T cell receptor beta chains from one sample in a study of cytomegalovirus exposure and HLA in healthy donors. The method was immunoSEQ multiplex PCR; TCRdb's version includes in-frame clones alone and lacks a portion of them. Counted here are some 180,000 clones, approximately 86% occurring once; the ten biggest clones make up approximately 7%. Material: PBMCs. These receptors were obtained from a man aged 30 to 45 in good health and CMV-seropositive. Both conserved end residues are trimmed from each CDR3. The size of a clone is reported for some rows only, either as once, few or many, or as a class for expanded clones.

abundance | j_gene | v_gene | CDR3aa
. | TRBJ1-4 | TRBV6-5 | ASSYHSSTNEKLF
. | TRBJ2-7 | TRBV6-9 | ASSYDGRRSEQY
once | TRBJ2-7 | TRBV5-1 | ASSLPDGTYEQY
. | TRBJ1-5 | TRBV11-2 | ASSLQSAQPQH
. | TRBJ1-2 | TRBV12-5 | ASGSGWGNGYT
. | TRBJ2-7 | TRBV27 | ASSFQGTYEQY
. | TRBJ2-3 | TRBV6-1 | ASSEPDTQY
. | TRBJ2-7 | TRBV5-6 | ASSRTSGAHEQY
few | TRBJ2-5 | TRBV7-9 | ASSSPGGGWETQY
. | TRBJ2-7 | TRBV7-3 | ASSPRGGRDEQY
few | TRBJ2-2 | TRBV7-3 | ASSLGDRRSGELF
. | TRBJ2-7 | TRBV21-1 | ASSKVGRNSYEQY
. | TRBJ2-5 | TRBV14 | ASSQVEETQY
. | TRBJ2-7 | TRBV25-1 | ASKGTSGIIHYEQY